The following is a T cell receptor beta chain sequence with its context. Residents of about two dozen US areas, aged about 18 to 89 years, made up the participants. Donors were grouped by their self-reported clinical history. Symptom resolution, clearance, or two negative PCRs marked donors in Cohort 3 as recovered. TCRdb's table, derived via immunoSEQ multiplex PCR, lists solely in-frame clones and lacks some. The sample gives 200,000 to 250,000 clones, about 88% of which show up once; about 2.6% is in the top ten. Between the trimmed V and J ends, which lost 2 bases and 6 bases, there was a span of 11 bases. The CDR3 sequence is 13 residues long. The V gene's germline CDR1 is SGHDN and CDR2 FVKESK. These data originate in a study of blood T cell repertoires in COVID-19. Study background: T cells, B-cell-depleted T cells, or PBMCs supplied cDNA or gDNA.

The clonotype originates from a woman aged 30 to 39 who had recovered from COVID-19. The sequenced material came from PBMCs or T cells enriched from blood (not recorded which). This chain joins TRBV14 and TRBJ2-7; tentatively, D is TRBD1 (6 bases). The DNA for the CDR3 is TGTGCCAGCAGCCAACAGGGGACCGGCGAGCAGTACTTC. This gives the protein CASSQQGTGEQYF.